The 2 T cell receptor beta chains below all came from one sample that was sequenced in a study of shared clonotypes between healthy human individuals. Repertoires were generated with immunoSEQ multiplex PCR, while TCRdb's copy carries only in-frame clones and drops some. Found here are 2 million to 2.5 million clones, 85% to 95% of them singletons; the top ten hold 0.37%. Sequences were obtained from naive CD4+ T cells from PBMCs. The subset was: CD45RA+ positively selected. Receptors were obtained from a man younger than 35 in good health. Some clones in this sample may be carry-over from other donors' samples.

V and J are TRBV28 and TRBJ1-2; D unclear. The CDR3 runs to 11 residues. CDR1 and CDR2 from the germline V gene are MDHEN and SYDVKM. V lost 10 bases, J lost 1 base, and 7 bases lay in between. The CDR3 reads CATEINYGYTF. In nucleotides, the CDR3 is TGTGCCACCGAGATTAACTATGGCTACACCTTC.

J is TRBJ1-1 and V is TRBV11-1; D gene uncertain. From germline, CDR1 is SGHAT and CDR2 FQDESV (reference sequence). Between the trimmed V and J ends, which lost 5 bases and 0 bases, there was a span of 16 bases. This CDR3 is built from 16 residues. Here the CDR3 DNA reads TGTGCCAGCAGCCCCTCCGGACTGACCATGAACACTGAAGCTTTCTTT. Encoded protein: CASSPSGLTMNTEAFF.